The sample holds a few counts of the clone carrying this T cell receptor (beta chain). With each sample, at least 5 micrograms of total RNA were extracted. The sample comes from a study of blood T cells in healthy people across ages. V trimming: 0 bases; J trimming: 4 bases; junction bases outside the gene matches: 10. The CDR3 consists of 17 residues. Germline V gives CDR1 SGHAT, CDR2 FQNNGV. Using a J-beta primer mix together with a sample-barcoded 5' primer, a second PCR was run for 7 to 11 cycles. MiXCR, run by TCRdb on the 5' RACE reads, gives a single entry per CDR3 protein. Altogether roughly 410,000 distinct CDR3 sequences are present, roughly half being singletons, with the ten largest covering approximately 51%.

The origin of this receptor is a man aged 55 to 70 in good health. The sequencing input was blood. The chain recombines TRBV11-2 with TRBJ2-3, with TRBD2 matching over 7 bases. In DNA, the CDR3 is TGTGCCAGCAGCTTAGACCCGGGGACTATTCGGTCAGATACGCAGTATTTT. Its translation is CASSLDPGTIRSDTQYF.